Each of the 18 T cell receptor beta chains below was sequenced from the same sample in a study of regulatory T cells in long-lasting Graves disease. TCR beta libraries were built with iRepertoire HTBI primers and Arm-PCR of CDR3 regions. Via MiXCR, TCRdb re-called the multiplex PCR reads, giving one row per CDR3 protein. Altogether about 320,000 distinct CDR3 sequences are present, roughly 18% being singletons, with the ten largest covering about 40%. The time point denotes: newly diagnosed GD, antithyroid drugs for less than 3 months. Extracted PBMC RNA gave rise to the TCR library. The material was peripheral blood mononuclear cells (PBMCs), obtained at new diagnosis, from a patient treated with antithyroid drugs. These receptors all stem from a female donor with Graves disease.

The chain recombines TRBV11-3 with TRBJ2-1; D may be TRBD1 (5 bases). The germline V and J ends were trimmed by 5 bases and 10 bases, with 15 bases remaining between them. Germline V gene lookup returns CDR1 SGHNT and CDR2 YENEEA. The CDR3 extends over 13 amino acids. The CDR3 DNA follows: TGTGCCAGCAGCCCCCGAGACAGCCCCGAGCAGTTCTTC. Residues: CASSPRDSPEQFF.

The rearrangement uses TRBV5-1 and TRBJ2-4; D unclear. Germline loops: CDR1 SGHRS, CDR2 YFSETQ. This CDR3 region has 13 residues. V dropped 5 bases and J dropped 2 bases, with 8 bases sitting between them. CDR3 residues: CASRAATKNIQYF. For the CDR3, the DNA is TGCGCCAGCAGGGCTGCGACCAAAAACATTCAGTACTTC.

Concerning this clonotype: This likely came from a read error, as a far larger clone is one base away. The chain combines TRBV10-3 with TRBJ2-1; D is undetermined. The CDR3 length is 16 residues. The germline CDR1 and CDR2 sequences are ENHRY and SYGVKD. The CDR3 DNA reads TGTGCCAGCAGTGAAGCGAGTTACAACTCCTACAATGGGCAGTTCTTC. Protein product: CASSEASYNSYNGQFF.

This clonotype was seen repeatedly, ten times or more. The V gene is TRBV28, the J gene TRBJ1-1; D is unresolved. CDR1 MDHEN and CDR2 SYDVKM come from the germline V gene. Trimming left V 2 bases short and J 8 bases short, with 9 bases between. The CDR3 covers 12 residues. The CDR3 sequence: CASSLPGAEAFF. CDR3 DNA sequence: TGTGCCAGCAGTTTACCTGGAGCCGAAGCTTTCTTT.

This clonotype was recorded a few times. Germline is not matched at one junction end, which may reflect a read error. The rearrangement uses TRBV19 and TRBJ2-7, with 11 bases matching TRBD1. This CDR3 has 15 residues. Germline V CDR1 and CDR2: LNHDA, SQIVND (reference sequence). The CDR3 region is CASRIGQGADYEQYF. The DNA for the CDR3 is TGTGCCAGTAGGATAGGACAGGGGGCGGACTACGAGCAGTACTTC. Full variable domain (rest looked up from reference TRBV19 and TRBJ2-7): DGGITQSPKYLFRKEGQNVTLSCEQNLNHDAMYWYRQDPGQGLRLIYYSQIVNDFQKGDIAEGYSVSREKKESFPLTVTSAQKNPTAFYLCASRIGQGADYEQYFGPGTRLTVT.

This clonotype was seen many times. The chain combines TRBV30 with TRBJ2-5, with TRBD2 matching 7 bases. The CDR3 runs 13 residues. Per the germline V gene, CDR1 is GTSNPN and CDR2 is SVGIG (reference sequence). V shed 2 bases and J 5 bases; nucleotides not matched to a gene: 5. The CDR3 DNA reads as TGTGCCTGGAGTCCACACGGGGGGGAGACCCAGTACTTC. Translation gives CAWSPHGGETQYF.

V gene TRBV6-1 combines with J gene TRBJ2-3; 9 nucleotides align to TRBD2. The V and J ends lost 6 bases and 2 bases, in that order; junction bases with no gene match: 6. The CDR3 is 15 amino acids. The germline gives CDR1 MNHNS, CDR2 SASEGT. The CDR3 DNA follows: TGTGCCAGCAGGACTAGCGGCTATGACACAGATACGCAGTATTTT. This translates into CASRTSGYDTDTQYF.

This sequence joins TRBV11-3 and TRBJ1-1, with D uncertain. The CDR3 extends over 14 amino acids. Germline V gene sequence: CDR1 SGHNT, CDR2 YENEEA. The V and J ends lost 5 bases and 1 base respectively, with 11 bases between them. This CDR3 reads CASSPEPENTEAFF. The CDR3 nucleotides are TGTGCCAGCAGCCCCGAGCCAGAGAACACTGAAGCTTTCTTT. Drawing the rest from reference TRBV11-3 and TRBJ1-1, the complete variable domain is EAGVVQSPRYKIIEKKQPVAFWCNPISGHNTLYWYLQNLGQGPELLIRYENEEAVDDSQLPKDRFSAERLKGVDSTLKIQPAELGDSAVYLCASSPEPENTEAFFGQGTRLTVV.

The chain uses TRBV6-1 and TRBJ1-2; D not certain. Per germline, CDR1 MNHNS and CDR2 SASEGT. This CDR3 region has 14 residues. Trimming left V 3 bases short and J 5 bases short, with 13 bases between. CDR3 nucleotides: TGTGCCAGCAGTGAGCTGAAGGGTGTTTATGGCTACACCTTC. Encoded protein: CASSELKGVYGYTF.

This clonotype was observed many times. V and J are TRBV11-2 and TRBJ2-7; no clear D. The CDR3 contains 11 residues. Trimming removed 7 bases from V and 8 bases from J, with 12 bases in between. Germline V gene sequence: CDR1 SGHAT, CDR2 FQNNGV. The CDR3 DNA follows: TGTGCCAGCACCCTCGGTTTGAAGCAGTACTTC. Translating it yields CASTLGLKQYF.

This clonotype was found many times. This chain links TRBV5-4 with TRBJ1-6; 10 positions agree with TRBD1. In germline, CDR1 is SGHNT, CDR2 YYREEE (reference sequence). CDR3 size: 14 residues. The V segment lost 4 bases and the J segment 10 bases; nucleotides outside the gene matches: 5. As DNA, the CDR3 is TGTGCCAGCAGCCCGGACAGGGGGGGATCACCCCTCCACTTT. Protein sequence: CASSPDRGGSPLHF. The full variable domain, rest sourced from reference TRBV5-4 and TRBJ1-6, is ETGVTQSPTHLIKTRGQQVTLRCSSQSGHNTVSWYQQALGQGPQFIFQYYREEENGRGNFPPRFSGLQFPNYSSELNVNALELDDSALYLCASSPDRGGSPLHFGNGTRLTVT.

This clonotype has at least ten counts. This CDR3 is CASSWTSSGELFF. The CDR3 nucleotides read TGTGCCAGCAGTTGGACTAGCTCCGGGGAGCTGTTTTTT. V is TRBV28 and J is TRBJ2-2, with 8 positions matching TRBD2. J was trimmed by 6 bases and V by 4 bases; bases with no gene match: 1. Germline V gene data show CDR1 as MDHEN and CDR2 as SYDVKM. CDR3 length: 13 residues.

The chain joins TRBV6-8 to TRBJ1-6, with a weak D call TRBD1 (5 bases). Trimming shortened V by 2 bases and J by 3 bases, and 17 bases separated the two germline ends. Germline V gene sequence: CDR1 MNHGY, CDR2 SAAAGT. CDR3 length: 18 residues. CDR3 in DNA: TGTGCCAGCAGTTACACCCGGACAAGGGGCAACTATAATTCACCCCTCCACTTT. Translated: CASSYTRTRGNYNSPLHF.

This clonotype was observed a handful of times. The chain combines TRBV20-1 with TRBJ2-3, with D uncertain. The CDR3 runs 15 residues. V lost 3 bases, J lost 1 base, and 14 bases lay in between. Germline V gene sequence: CDR1 DFQATT, CDR2 SNEGSKA (reference sequence). CDR3: CSARNGRHGTDTQYF. The CDR3, as DNA: TGCAGTGCTAGGAACGGGCGGCACGGCACAGATACGCAGTATTTT.

This clonotype was seen only once. V usage is TRBV11-3 and J usage is TRBJ2-5; D is perhaps TRBD1 or TRBD2 (7 bases each). Trimming took 5 bases from V and 4 from J, leaving 17 bases between them. This CDR3 spans 15 amino acids. CDR1 is SGHNT, CDR2 YENEEA, per germline. The CDR3: CASSPREQGGETQYF. CDR3 coding DNA: TGTGCCAGCAGCCCGCGGGAGCAGGGGGGAGAGACCCAGTACTTC.

Regarding this clonotype: A much more abundant neighbour one base away suggests this may be a read error. The J gene is TRBJ2-3, the V gene TRBV10-2, with a weak D call TRBD1 (6 bases). The CDR3 runs to 15 residues. Per the germline V gene, CDR1 is WSHSY and CDR2 is SAAADI. CDR3 DNA: TGCGCCAGCGGTGAGTTCGACAGGAGCACAGATACGCAGTATTTT. Its translation: CASGEFDRSTDTQYF.

This clonotype has a handful of counts. This likely reflects a read error, since a far larger clone is one base away. The CDR3 does not end in the conserved phenylalanine or tryptophan, so this is likely a read error. J is TRBJ2-7 and V is TRBV6-2 or TRBV6-3; D remains unclear. V was clipped by 5 bases and J by 1 base, with 6 bases between them. This CDR3 comprises 12 residues. Per germline, CDR1 MNHEY and CDR2 SVGEGT. CDR3 DNA sequence: TGTGCCAGCAGTGATACATCCTACGAGCAGTACCTC. Amino acids: CASSDTSYEQYL.

This clonotype has at least ten counts. The genes are TRBV20-1 and TRBJ2-5, with TRBD2 identical over 9 bases. CDR1 is DFQATT and CDR2 is SNEGSKA in the germline V gene (reference sequence). The CDR3 contains 13 residues. Trimming at V came to 6 bases and at J to 2 bases, leaving 4 bases not matched to a gene. CDR3 bases: TGCAGTGCGCCGACTAGCGGACAAGAGACCCAGTACTTC. Translated, it gives CSAPTSGQETQYF.